This TCR beta chain was identified in a study of OX40 agonist ivuxolimab in advanced cancers. A word on this clone: Antigen unknown.

The study's findings and limits: There were, on average, more expanded clones in CD8+ T cells than in CD4+. Within 6 weeks, CD4+ and CD8+ blood T cells expanded clonally at 0.1 to 3.0 mg/kg.

The CDR3 length is 14 residues. The germline CDR1 and CDR2 sequences are SNHLY and FYNNEI. V lost 4 bases and J lost 6, with 13 bases in between. Clones were read by immunoSEQ multiplex PCR, and TCRdb kept only the in-frame ones, dropping some. Here the sample spans some 83,000 clones, 91% being singletons. This TCR came from an adult with an advanced solid tumor such as melanoma, head and neck, liver or kidney cancer. The material was CD4+ or CD8+ T cells sorted from blood, obtained in a trial of the OX40 agonist ivuxolimab. The rearrangement joins TRBV2 to TRBJ1-5; a weak D match, TRBD1 (6 bases). The CDR3 region has the DNA TGTGCCAGCAGTGTCTGGAAGGGGGGTCAGCCCCAGCATTTT. Translated, it gives CASSVWKGGQPQHF.